The 30 T cell receptor beta chains below come from one sample, sequenced in a study of T cell changes during pregnancy in multiple sclerosis. This table comes from immunoSEQ multiplex PCR, and its TCRdb copy is limited to in-frame clones, with some not included. The sample lists around 57,000 clones, just over 90% occurring once. The starting material was peripheral blood, obtained in the second trimester of pregnancy. These receptors were obtained from a female donor with multiple sclerosis, enrolled in a pregnancy study.

This rearrangement joins TRBV2 to TRBJ1-5, with D unresolved. V lost 1 base, J lost 0 bases, and 10 bases lay in between. Per germline, CDR1 SNHLY and CDR2 FYNNEI. The CDR3 consists of 16 residues. This chain's CDR3 is CASSEEEDNSNQPQHF. The DNA for the CDR3 is TGTGCCAGCAGTGAAGAAGAGGATAATAGCAATCAGCCCCAGCATTTT.

V usage is TRBV7-3 and J usage is TRBJ2-7; possibly TRBD1 for D (5 bases). Trimming shortened V by 5 bases and J by 6 bases, and 14 bases separated the two germline ends. The CDR3 consists of 13 residues. Germline lookup yields CDR1 SGHTA and CDR2 FQGTGA. The DNA of the CDR3 is TGTGCCAGCAGCACTCGGCAGGGAACCGAGCAGTACTTC. Protein product: CASSTRQGTEQYF.

V and J are TRBV9 and TRBJ2-1; 8 bases map to TRBD2. This CDR3 comprises 15 residues. Germline V lookup: CDR1 SGDLS, CDR2 YYNGEE. With 0 bases clipped from V and 7 bases from J, the junction kept 6 bases outside the gene matches. CDR3 protein: CASSVDWRGVNEQFF. Here the CDR3 DNA reads TGTGCCAGCAGCGTAGACTGGCGGGGGGTAAATGAGCAGTTCTTC. Full variable domain (outside the CDR3, taken from reference TRBV9 and TRBJ2-1): DSGVTQTPKHLITATGQRVTLRCSPRSGDLSVYWYQQSLDQGLQFLIQYYNGEERAKGNILERFSAQQFPDLHSELNLSSLELGDSALYFCASSVDWRGVNEQFFGPGTRLTVL.

This chain links TRBV5-1 with TRBJ1-6; TRBD1 is a possible D gene (6 bases). Germline CDR1 reads SGHRS; CDR2 reads YFSETQ. The CDR3 loop spans 15 amino acids. Trimming shortened V by 0 bases and J by 7 bases, and 11 bases separated the two germline ends. CDR3 protein: CASSLVGTQNSPLHF. The CDR3 nucleotides are TGCGCCAGCAGCTTGGTAGGGACACAGAATTCACCCCTCCACTTT.

V gene TRBV7-2 combines with J gene TRBJ2-2; no reliable D call. V was cut by 5 bases and J by 3 bases, with 4 bases left in between. The CDR3 covers 12 residues. Germline V gene sequence: CDR1 SGHTA, CDR2 FQGNSA. CDR3 in amino acids: CASSPDTGELFF. The CDR3 coding sequence is TGTGCCAGCAGCCCCGACACCGGGGAGCTGTTTTTT.

The chain joins TRBV5-1 to TRBJ2-5; D is uncertain. Germline CDR1 reads SGHRS; CDR2 reads YFSETQ. The CDR3 is 16 residues long. V lost 0 bases and J lost 5, with 17 bases in between. CDR3 nucleotide sequence: TGCGCCAGCAGCTTGGGGGTAGTAGCCATGCTGGAGACCCAGTACTTC. It is translated as CASSLGVVAMLETQYF.

The CDR3 region has the DNA TGTGCCAGTAGTATTTCGGGGACAGTAGACACTGAAGCTTTCTTT. This encodes CASSISGTVDTEAFF. The chain is built from TRBV19 and TRBJ1-1, with TRBD1 matching 7 bases. CDR3 length: 15 residues. J gave up 3 bases and V 3 bases, and 7 bases lay outside the gene matches. Per germline, CDR1 LNHDA and CDR2 SQIVND (reference sequence).

This chain connects TRBV6-1 to TRBJ2-3; 14 positions agree with TRBD2. Germline loops: CDR1 MNHNS, CDR2 SASEGT. Trimming took 6 bases from V and 6 from J; bases not matched to a gene: 5. The CDR3 loop spans 15 amino acids. The CDR3 nucleotides read TGTGCCAGCAGCGGACTAGCGGGGGGCGGGGATACGCAGTATTTT. Encoded protein: CASSGLAGGGDTQYF.

The chain links TRBV27 to TRBJ2-3; 10 bases align to TRBD2. CDR3 length equals 17 residues. The V gene's germline CDR1 is MNHEY and CDR2 SMNVEV (reference sequence). V was clipped by 6 bases and J by 7 bases; unmatched bases: 16. The CDR3 loop is CASRETSGSFTRYTQYF. As DNA, the CDR3 is TGTGCCAGCAGAGAGACTAGCGGGTCTTTCACCCGGTATACGCAGTATTTT.

The rearrangement uses TRBV28 and TRBJ2-1; 10 bases agree with TRBD1. The CDR3 totals 15 residues. CDR1 is MDHEN, CDR2 SYDVKM, per germline. V dropped 5 bases and J dropped 7; count of bases not matched to a gene: 8. The CDR3 sequence: CASSPTGGGRNEQFF. The CDR3 DNA reads as TGTGCCAGCAGTCCGACAGGGGGCGGTAGGAATGAGCAGTTCTTC.

The chain joins TRBV5-1 to TRBJ1-1; possible D gene TRBD1, 6 bases. The V end lost 4 bases, the J end lost 5 bases, and 27 bases lay between the germline ends. Germline CDR1 and CDR2: SGHRS and YFSETQ. The CDR3 is 18 amino acids. In DNA form, the CDR3 reads TGCGCCAGCAGCACTACGCCAGGGGAAGCCGGCTTTGTGACTGAAGCTTTCTTT. The encoded protein is CASSTTPGEAGFVTEAFF.

This clone was counted only a few times. The DNA for the CDR3 is TGTGCCAGCACTCTGGGACAGGCGTCTTATGGCTACACCTTC. It is translated as CASTLGQASYGYTF. This chain uses TRBV28 with TRBJ1-2; 8 bases are shared with TRBD1. Trimming cost V 7 bases and J 5 bases; bases outside gene matches: 9. The CDR3 is 14 amino acids. Germline assignment: CDR1 MDHEN and CDR2 SYDVKM.

The CDR3: CASRAQGSSPLHF. The CDR3 nucleotides are TGTGCCAGCAGAGCACAGGGCAGTTCACCCCTCCACTTT. This chain uses TRBV28 with TRBJ1-6; possibly TRBD1 for D (6 bases). The CDR3 is 13 residues long. Trimming shortened V by 6 bases and J by 9 bases, and 12 bases separated the two germline ends. Germline lookup yields CDR1 MDHEN and CDR2 SYDVKM.

The V call is TRBV7-2, the J call TRBJ1-4; D call uncertain. The CDR3 contains 15 residues. Germline assignment: CDR1 SGHTA and CDR2 FQGNSA. With 5 bases removed from V and 7 bases from J, the gap between germline ends came to 17 bases. DNA for the CDR3: TGTGCCAGCAGCCAAGCGGTTGACTCGGGTGAAAAACTGTTTTTT. Its protein product is CASSQAVDSGEKLFF.

This chain uses TRBV6-4 with TRBJ2-2, with TRBD2 matching over 7 bases. This CDR3 is built from 14 residues. Per germline, CDR1 MRHNA and CDR2 SNTAGT. With 2 bases clipped from V and 4 bases from J, the junction kept 1 base outside the gene matches. The CDR3 bases are TGTGCCAGCAGTGACGGGGGGGGCACCGGGGAGCTGTTTTTT. This codes for CASSDGGGTGELFF.

The chain joins TRBV9 to TRBJ2-5; TRBD2 agrees at 10 bases. Germline V gene data show CDR1 as SGDLS and CDR2 as YYNGEE. V was pared by 0 bases and J by 7 bases, with 9 bases of the junction left unmatched. The CDR3 contains 16 residues. Here the CDR3 reads CASSVGPSGGIGTQYF. DNA for the CDR3: TGTGCCAGCAGCGTAGGTCCTAGCGGGGGTATTGGGACCCAGTACTTC.

The chain uses TRBV5-5 and TRBJ2-1; D gene unclear. CDR1 is SGHKS and CDR2 is YYEKEE in the germline V gene (reference sequence). Deletions cut 0 bases from V and 3 bases from J, with 10 bases between. CDR3 size: 15 residues. The CDR3 is CASSLAPTNYNEQFF. Here the CDR3 DNA reads TGTGCCAGCAGCTTGGCCCCTACGAACTACAATGAGCAGTTCTTC.

This clone was seen at least ten times. The CDR3 coding sequence is TGTGCCTGGAGTGTCCGTCGCGGTAACGTTGAAGCTTTCTTT. It codes for CAWSVRRGNVEAFF. V is TRBV30 and J is TRBJ1-1; D is unclear. Germline CDR1 is GTSNPN and CDR2 is SVGIG (reference sequence). This CDR3 is 14 amino acids long. Trimming cost V 0 bases and J 7 bases, with 15 bases left between them.

The V call is TRBV5-1, the J call TRBJ2-2, with 7 bases identical to TRBD1. The CDR3 contains 13 residues. The V segment lost 3 bases and the J segment 6 bases; nucleotides outside the gene matches: 2. CDR1 and CDR2 from the germline V gene are SGHRS and YFSETQ. CDR3 amino acids: CASSSQGAGELFF. The CDR3 DNA is TGCGCCAGCAGCTCTCAGGGGGCCGGGGAGCTGTTTTTT.

The V gene is TRBV7-2, the J gene TRBJ1-1; TRBD1 is a possible D gene (5 bases). V lost 2 bases and J lost 2, with 9 bases in between. Germline loops: CDR1 SGHTA, CDR2 FQGNSA. The CDR3 runs 14 residues. The CDR3 protein is CASSLSQANTEAFF. The CDR3 region has the DNA TGTGCCAGCAGCTTATCACAGGCAAACACTGAAGCTTTCTTT.

This chain uses TRBV4-1 with TRBJ2-5; 13 positions match TRBD2. Germline V lookup: CDR1 MGHRA, CDR2 YSYEKL. The CDR3 contains 18 residues. J was trimmed by 1 base and V by 3 bases; bases with no gene match: 8. The CDR3 spells CASSHELAGGSGQETQYF. The CDR3 DNA follows: TGCGCCAGCAGCCACGAACTAGCGGGGGGGTCTGGCCAAGAGACCCAGTACTTC.

The CDR3 DNA reads TGTGCCAGCTCACCCTTCGGGACAGGGACCTACGAGCAGTACTTC. Amino acid sequence: CASSPFGTGTYEQYF. The V and J genes are TRBV18 and TRBJ2-7; 9 positions match TRBD1. This CDR3 comprises 15 residues. The germline V gene has CDR1 KGHSH and CDR2 LQKENI. V lost 3 bases to trimming and J lost 2 bases; unmatched junction nucleotides: 5.

The chain links TRBV30 to TRBJ1-2, with 9 bases that match TRBD1. With V trimmed by 2 bases and J by 4 bases, 8 bases remained unmatched. In germline, CDR1 is GTSNPN, CDR2 SVGIG (reference sequence). CDR3 length: 15 amino acids. The CDR3 sequence: CAWSPGQGVVYGYTF. The CDR3 DNA reads as TGTGCCTGGAGTCCGGGACAGGGAGTTGTCTATGGCTACACCTTC.

The chain combines TRBV5-5 with TRBJ1-1; D call uncertain. Deletions cut 2 bases from V and 4 bases from J, with 3 bases between. The CDR3 runs to 11 residues. Germline values: CDR1 SGHKS, CDR2 YYEKEE (reference sequence). Here the CDR3 DNA reads TGTGCCAGCAGCTTCGGCACTGAAGCTTTCTTT. As protein: CASSFGTEAFF.

This clone was detected once. The chain carries TRBV11-2 and TRBJ1-6; maybe TRBD1 (5 bases). Trimming took off 1 base at V and 7 bases at J, with 17 bases between the two ends. There are 17 residues in the CDR3. CDR1 is SGHAT, CDR2 FQNNGV, per germline. DNA for the CDR3: TGTGCCAGCAGCTTAGGCTTACGCAGGGCCCCAAATTCACCCCTCCACTTT. This translates into CASSLGLRRAPNSPLHF.

V and J are TRBV5-1 and TRBJ1-4, with D perhaps TRBD1 (5 bases). Looked up from germline, CDR1 is SGHRS and CDR2 is YFSETQ. Trimming cost V 4 bases and J 11 bases, with 18 bases left between them. CDR3 size: 14 residues. In DNA, the CDR3 is TGCGCCAGCAGCGCTGGACAAAGGGATAGGAAACTGTTTTTT. Translation: CASSAGQRDRKLFF. The entire variable domain, with the rest obtained from reference TRBV5-1 and TRBJ1-4, is as follows: KAGVTQTPRYLIKTRGQQVTLSCSPISGHRSVSWYQQTPGQGLQFLFEYFSETQRNKGNFPGRFSGRQFSNSRSEMNVSTLELGDSALYLCASSAGQRDRKLFFGSGTQLSVL.

The chain couples TRBV5-1 to TRBJ1-6, with D perhaps matching TRBD1 (6 bases). CDR1 is SGHRS and CDR2 is YFSETQ in the germline V gene. The V end lost 5 bases, the J end lost 6 bases, and 9 bases lay between the germline ends. This CDR3 has 13 amino acids. Here the CDR3 reads CASRDSSNSPLHF. The DNA for the CDR3 is TGCGCCAGCAGGGACAGTTCTAATTCACCCCTCCACTTT. The entire variable domain, with the rest obtained from reference TRBV5-1 and TRBJ1-6, is as follows: KAGVTQTPRYLIKTRGQQVTLSCSPISGHRSVSWYQQTPGQGLQFLFEYFSETQRNKGNFPGRFSGRQFSNSRSEMNVSTLELGDSALYLCASRDSSNSPLHFGNGTRLTVT.

This chain connects TRBV7-9 to TRBJ2-3; D might be TRBD2 (5 bases). Trimming removed 2 bases from V and 6 bases from J, with 6 bases in between. Per the germline V gene, CDR1 is SEHNR and CDR2 is FQNEAQ (reference sequence). CDR3 length: 12 residues. CDR3: CASSLWEDTQYF. CDR3 nucleotides: TGTGCCAGCAGCTTATGGGAGGATACGCAGTATTTT.

J is TRBJ1-1 and V is TRBV5-6, with TRBD1 matching over 8 bases. Looked up from germline, CDR1 is SGHDT and CDR2 is YYEEEE. The CDR3 is 17 residues long. The ends lost 6 bases at V and 0 bases at J; junction bases unmatched: 13. In DNA form, the CDR3 reads TGTGCCAGCATCCCAAACGGTAGACAGGGGATGAACACTGAAGCTTTCTTT. This codes for CASIPNGRQGMNTEAFF.

The sample holds a few counts of this clone. The V and J genes are TRBV6-1 and TRBJ2-1; 8 bases map to TRBD2. With V trimmed by 0 bases and J by 8 bases, 6 bases remained unmatched. CDR1 and CDR2 (germline): MNHNS, SASEGT. The CDR3 extends over 15 amino acids. The CDR3 reads CASSEADGGAHEQFF. The CDR3 region has the DNA TGTGCCAGCAGTGAAGCGGACGGGGGGGCTCATGAGCAGTTCTTC.